This T cell receptor beta chain derives from a study of CD8+ T cells in alopecia areata. Sequencing relied on a cDNA template that was reverse transcribed from extracted RNA. This table comes from immunoSEQ multiplex PCR, and its TCRdb copy is limited to in-frame clones, with some not included. The table has some 210,000 clones, approximately 52% seen once. The specimen was CD4+ T cells sorted from blood, collected at week 0. The sequence was collected from a human donor with alopecia areata.

CDR3 bases: TGTGCCAGCCGATCTAACTATGGCTACACCTTC. Translating gives CASRSNYGYTF. The gene calls are TRBV25-1 and TRBJ1-2; D not certain. Germline CDR1 MGHDK, CDR2 SYGVNS. The CDR3 totals 11 residues. Trimming removed 8 bases at V and 0 bases at J, with 4 bases between.